The 32 T cell receptor beta chains reported below all come from one sample, sequenced in a study of CD8+ T cells in alopecia areata. In each case, RNA was isolated and then reverse transcribed into cDNA as the sequencing template. Assay used: immunoSEQ multiplex PCR; TCRdb lists only in-frame clones, some missing. The sample shows some 120,000 clones, about three fifths of them seen only once. Stated treatment: oral pan-JAK inhibitor, 5-10 mg twice daily. Specimen: CD8+ T cells sorted from blood, collected at week 24, from a patient treated with tofacitinib. The receptors were sampled from a human donor with alopecia areata.

This sequence joins TRBV5-6 and TRBJ1-1; D not certain. The CDR3 totals 15 residues. Per the germline V gene, CDR1 is SGHDT and CDR2 is YYEEEE. Trimming left V 0 bases short and J 1 base short, with 10 bases between. The CDR3 bases are TGTGCCAGCAGCTTGGAGGACCCATGGAACACTGAAGCTTTCTTT. It translates to CASSLEDPWNTEAFF.

The chain links TRBV13 to TRBJ1-2; no clear D gene. Trimming cost V 5 bases and J 3 bases, with 13 bases left between them. Germline CDR1 PRHDT, CDR2 FYEKMQ (reference sequence). The CDR3 length is 14 residues. CDR3 residues: CASSGEDGHYGYTF. The CDR3 nucleotides are TGTGCCAGCAGCGGAGAGGACGGCCACTATGGCTACACCTTC.

The chain links TRBV30 to TRBJ1-1; D is uncertain. The CDR3 spans 11 residues. V was pared by 3 bases and J by 2 bases, with 4 bases between. Germline V CDR1 and CDR2: GTSNPN, SVGIG (reference sequence). The CDR3 sequence is CAWRENTEAFF. CDR3 DNA sequence: TGTGCCTGGAGAGAAAACACTGAAGCTTTCTTT.

CDR3 in amino acids: CASSGDRGPYEQYF. The CDR3 DNA reads TGTGCCAGCAGTGGGGACAGGGGCCCCTACGAGCAGTACTTC. The chain employs TRBV6-1 and TRBJ2-7; 10 positions match TRBD1. With V trimmed by 4 bases and J by 2 bases, 2 bases remained unmatched. Germline CDR1 reads MNHNS; CDR2 reads SASEGT. The CDR3 length is 14 residues.

The V gene is TRBV23-1, the J gene TRBJ1-2; TRBD1 might be the D (5 bases). TRBV23-1 is an ORF; its function is uncertain. This CDR3 contains 15 residues. Trimming stripped 3 bases from V and 4 bases from J, with 15 bases between. DNA of the CDR3: TGCGCCAGCAGTCAGCCCCTTCTAACAGGCTATGGCTACACCTTC. Amino acid sequence: CASSQPLLTGYGYTF.

This chain uses TRBV30 with TRBJ2-7; possible D gene TRBD1, 6 bases. CDR3 length: 14 residues. V was clipped by 4 bases and J by 2 bases, with 15 bases between them. Germline V gene data show CDR1 as GTSNPN and CDR2 as SVGIG (reference sequence). The CDR3 DNA sequence: TGTGCCTGGACGGAGTTGGGACAAACCTACGAGCAGTACTTC. As protein: CAWTELGQTYEQYF. Drawing the rest from reference TRBV30 and TRBJ2-7, the complete variable domain is SQTIHQWPATLVQPVGSPLSLECTVEGTSNPNLYWYRQAAGRGLQLLFYSVGIGQISSEVPQNLSASRPQDRQFILSSKKLLLSDSGFYLCAWTELGQTYEQYFGPGTRLTVT.

The gene calls are TRBV7-9 and TRBJ2-2; D unclear. The CDR3 is 12 residues long. Trimming shortened V by 0 bases and J by 4 bases, and 0 bases separated the two germline ends. In germline, CDR1 is SEHNR, CDR2 FQNEAQ (reference sequence). The DNA of the CDR3 is TGTGCCAGCAGCTTAGCCACCGGGGAGCTGTTTTTT. Amino acid sequence: CASSLATGELFF.

The rearrangement uses TRBV27 and TRBJ1-2; 10 bases map to TRBD1. After removal of 5 bases from V and 6 bases from J, the junction contained 9 bases not matched to a gene. Germline V gives CDR1 MNHEY, CDR2 SMNVEV (reference sequence). This CDR3 has 15 amino acids. CDR3 region: CASSPPGTGANGYTF. The CDR3 coding sequence is TGTGCCAGCAGTCCCCCCGGGACAGGGGCAAATGGCTACACCTTC.

The table lists this clone with a count of one. The chain recombines TRBV25-1 with TRBJ2-5; D is unclear. Germline CDR1 is MGHDK and CDR2 is SYGVNS. The CDR3 has 12 residues. V was shortened by 0 bases and J by 5 bases, with 4 bases between the two germline ends. The chain's CDR3 is CASSEYVETQYF. CDR3 bases: TGTGCCAGCAGTGAATATGTGGAGACCCAGTACTTC.

CDR3 region: CASSSVRVDFAKNIQYF. CDR3 DNA: TGTGCCAGCAGCTCAGTTCGTGTGGATTTTGCCAAAAACATTCAGTACTTC. V usage is TRBV7-9 and J usage is TRBJ2-4; D call uncertain. The germline CDR1 and CDR2 sequences are SEHNR and FQNEAQ (reference sequence). The CDR3 length is 17 residues. The V end was cut by 4 bases, the J end by 1 base, with 17 bases between.

Only a few counts were recorded for this clone. This chain uses TRBV29-1 with TRBJ2-5; D remains unclear. Trimming shortened V by 2 bases and J by 5 bases, and 12 bases separated the two germline ends. Germline V gene data show CDR1 as SQVTM and CDR2 as ANQGSEA. This CDR3 is 13 amino acids long. Here the CDR3 DNA reads TGCAGCGTTGAAATAGGTCTTCGGGAGACCCAGTACTTC. Protein: CSVEIGLRETQYF.

This chain connects TRBV29-1 to TRBJ2-6; a weak D match, TRBD1 (5 bases). The length of the CDR3 is 16 residues. Germline CDR1 is SQVTM and CDR2 is ANQGSEA. Trimming took 1 base from V and 1 from J, leaving 11 bases between them. The DNA of the CDR3 is TGCAGCGTTGAAGGTTCAGGGCCGTCTGGGGCCAACGTCCTGACTTTC. Translating gives CSVEGSGPSGANVLTF. The full variable domain, completed using reference TRBV29-1 and TRBJ2-6, is SAVISQKPSRDICQRGTSLTIQCQVDSQVTMMFWYRQQPGQSLTLIATANQGSEATYESGFVIDKFPISRPNLTFSTLTVSNMSPEDSSIYLCSVEGSGPSGANVLTFGAGSRLTVL.

The rearrangement links TRBV6-5 to TRBJ2-5; D not resolved. This CDR3 is 15 amino acids long. CDR1 is MNHEY and CDR2 is SVGAGI in the germline V gene. V was clipped by 5 bases and J by 0 bases, with 13 bases between them. The CDR3 sequence: CASSNRRAYQETQYF. DNA of the CDR3: TGTGCCAGCAGTAACAGAAGAGCGTACCAAGAGACCCAGTACTTC.

This clone was found a few times. This chain joins TRBV7-9 and TRBJ2-3; the D gene is possibly TRBD2 (6 bases). Trimming removed 5 bases from V and 1 base from J, with 16 bases in between. This CDR3 has 16 residues. CDR1 and CDR2 from the germline V gene are SEHNR and FQNEAQ (reference sequence). Here the CDR3 DNA reads TGTGCCAGCAGCCCAGCCTGGGGCGGGGGCACAGATACGCAGTATTTT. Its protein product is CASSPAWGGGTDTQYF.

This clone was seen a single time. The chain is built from TRBV13 and TRBJ1-2, with D unclear. This CDR3 spans 13 amino acids. Germline-derived CDR1 and CDR2 are PRHDT and FYEKMQ (reference sequence). The V end lost 6 bases, the J end lost 0 bases, and 8 bases lay between the germline ends. The CDR3 protein is CASRGQTNYGYTF. Here the CDR3 DNA reads TGTGCCAGCAGAGGCCAGACTAACTATGGCTACACCTTC.

The chain has TRBV2 and TRBJ2-7; 8 positions match TRBD1. Germline-derived CDR1 and CDR2 are SNHLY and FYNNEI. CDR3 length equals 15 residues. The V and J ends lost 2 bases and 0 bases, in that order; junction bases with no gene match: 3. The chain's CDR3 is CASSEFGTGSYEQYF. CDR3 coding DNA: TGTGCCAGCAGTGAATTCGGGACAGGCTCCTACGAGCAGTACTTC. Drawing the rest from reference TRBV2 and TRBJ2-7, the complete variable domain is EPEVTQTPSHQVTQMGQEVILRCVPISNHLYFYWYRQILGQKVEFLVSFYNNEISEKSEIFDDQFSVERPDGSNFTLKIRSTKLEDSAMYFCASSEFGTGSYEQYFGPGTRLTVT.

The chain joins TRBV29-1 to TRBJ1-5, with D unresolved. From germline, CDR1 is SQVTM and CDR2 ANQGSEA. The CDR3 loop spans 18 amino acids. The V end was cut by 5 bases, the J end by 0 bases, with 23 bases between. Here the CDR3 reads CSVYSPETSTYSNQPQHF. Written as DNA, the CDR3 is TGCAGCGTTTACTCGCCAGAGACTTCGACTTATAGCAATCAGCCCCAGCATTTT. The full variable domain, its missing parts supplied by reference TRBV29-1 and TRBJ1-5, is SAVISQKPSRDICQRGTSLTIQCQVDSQVTMMFWYRQQPGQSLTLIATANQGSEATYESGFVIDKFPISRPNLTFSTLTVSNMSPEDSSIYLCSVYSPETSTYSNQPQHFGDGTRLSIL.

This clone was counted between two and nine times. The V and J genes are TRBV30 and TRBJ1-2; weak D call: TRBD1 (6 bases). The germline V gene encodes CDR1 GTSNPN and CDR2 SVGIG (reference sequence). The V gene lost 2 bases and the J gene lost 2 bases, with 9 bases spanning the gap. The CDR3 has 13 residues. DNA for the CDR3: TGTGCCTGGAGTAGACAGGAAAACTATGGCTACACCTTC. Protein sequence: CAWSRQENYGYTF.

The rearrangement joins TRBV5-6 to TRBJ2-7; 7 positions agree with TRBD2. The CDR3 is 15 amino acids. V was clipped by 6 bases and J by 0 bases; unmatched bases: 9. Looked up from germline, CDR1 is SGHDT and CDR2 is YYEEEE. CDR3 loop: CASTAWGEGSYEQYF. The CDR3 nucleotides read TGTGCCAGCACCGCTTGGGGGGAGGGCTCCTACGAGCAGTACTTC.

J is TRBJ2-1 and V is TRBV5-6; a weak D match, TRBD1 (6 bases). V was trimmed by 2 bases and J by 7 bases, leaving 10 bases between them. CDR3 length: 13 amino acids. The germline V gene encodes CDR1 SGHDT and CDR2 YYEEEE. The CDR3 bases are TGTGCCAGCAGCTTAGTAGGGGGAAATGAGCAGTTCTTC. Translating it yields CASSLVGGNEQFF.

The chain is built from TRBV13 and TRBJ2-5; D possibly corresponds to TRBD2 (6 bases). V was pared by 6 bases and J by 0 bases, with 14 bases between. This CDR3 spans 15 amino acids. Germline V gene data show CDR1 as PRHDT and CDR2 as FYEKMQ (reference sequence). DNA of the CDR3: TGTGCCAGCAGTCTTACATCGGGGGACCAAGAGACCCAGTACTTC. Amino acid sequence: CASSLTSGDQETQYF.

The DNA of the CDR3 is TGTGCCAGCCGAATGAACACTGAAGCTTTCTTT. It specifies CASRMNTEAFF. The rearrangement uses TRBV13 and TRBJ1-1; D ambiguous. V shed 8 bases and J shed 0 bases, with 4 bases lying between them. The CDR3 runs to 11 residues. The germline V gene has CDR1 PRHDT and CDR2 FYEKMQ (reference sequence).

CDR3: CATSRVPGGADTGELFF. CDR3 bases: TGTGCCACCAGCAGAGTTCCAGGGGGCGCCGACACCGGGGAGCTGTTTTTT. J is TRBJ2-2 and V is TRBV15; 8 nucleotides match TRBD1. The CDR3 loop spans 17 amino acids. V was pared by 1 base and J by 3 bases, with 7 bases of the junction left unmatched. The germline V gene encodes CDR1 LNHNV and CDR2 YYDKDF (reference sequence).

This clone has just a few counts. The V and J genes are TRBV6-5 and TRBJ2-5, with TRBD1 matching 12 bases. With 8 bases clipped from V and 5 bases from J, the junction kept 3 bases outside the gene matches. Germline V CDR1 and CDR2: MNHEY, SVGAGI. The CDR3 has 13 residues. CDR3 amino acids: CASGTGGLETQYF. In DNA form, the CDR3 reads TGTGCCAGCGGGACAGGGGGCTTGGAGACCCAGTACTTC.

The chain recombines TRBV5-6 with TRBJ1-6; 9 nucleotides align to TRBD1. This CDR3 spans 17 amino acids. Trimming took 1 base from V and 7 from J; bases not matched to a gene: 9. The V gene's germline CDR1 is SGHDT and CDR2 YYEEEE. CDR3 sequence reads: CASSLKASGTGNSPLHF. The CDR3 DNA reads as TGTGCCAGCAGCTTGAAGGCTTCCGGGACAGGGAATTCACCCCTCCACTTT.

The gene calls are TRBV7-2 and TRBJ2-3, with 13 bases lining up with TRBD2. Losses at the gene ends were 5 bases for V and 4 bases for J; bases not matched to a gene: 6. Germline V gene sequence: CDR1 SGHTA, CDR2 FQGNSA. The CDR3 length is 16 residues. In DNA, the CDR3 is TGTGCCAGCAGCCTCGGACTAGCGGGGGTTTCAGATACGCAGTATTTT. Protein sequence: CASSLGLAGVSDTQYF.

The chain couples TRBV28 to TRBJ1-6, with a tentative D call TRBD1 (5 bases). V lost 5 bases and J 11 bases, leaving 10 bases between the germline ends. This CDR3 comprises 12 residues. Germline CDR1 is MDHEN and CDR2 is SYDVKM. The chain's CDR3 is CASSLQGPPLHF. Written as DNA, the CDR3 is TGTGCCAGCAGTCTCCAGGGTCCACCCCTCCACTTT.

CDR3 bases: TGTGCCAGCACCCCGGCGGGACGGTACGAGCAGTACTTC. Its protein is CASTPAGRYEQYF. The rearrangement links TRBV11-1 to TRBJ2-7; a weak D match, TRBD2 (6 bases). This CDR3 is 13 amino acids long. From germline, CDR1 is SGHAT and CDR2 FQDESV (reference sequence). Trimming stripped 7 bases from V and 4 bases from J, with 14 bases between.

This chain uses TRBV30 with TRBJ1-1; unclear D gene. V gave up 4 bases and J gave up 0 bases, with 9 bases separating them. Germline-derived CDR1 and CDR2 are GTSNPN and SVGIG (reference sequence). The CDR3 consists of 13 residues. The CDR3 is CAWTGIMNTEAFF. In DNA, the CDR3 is TGTGCCTGGACCGGAATTATGAACACTGAAGCTTTCTTT.

This chain joins TRBV5-1 and TRBJ2-7; 11 bases line up with TRBD1. V trimming: 4 bases; J trimming: 2 bases; junction bases outside the gene matches: 5. CDR1 is SGHRS and CDR2 is YFSETQ in the germline V gene. The CDR3 is made up of 15 amino acids. CDR3 sequence (DNA): TGCGCCAGCAGCAGCGGACAGGGGGCTACCTACGAGCAGTACTTC. Protein product: CASSSGQGATYEQYF.

The rearrangement uses TRBV5-6 and TRBJ1-1; a weak D match, TRBD1 (5 bases). The germline gives CDR1 SGHDT, CDR2 YYEEEE. There are 13 residues in the CDR3. V gave up 4 bases and J gave up 5 bases, with 12 bases separating them. The CDR3 loop is CASSGTGVTEAFF. CDR3 in DNA: TGTGCCAGCAGCGGCACGGGGGTGACTGAAGCTTTCTTT.

The V and J genes are TRBV11-2 and TRBJ2-7; the D gene is possibly TRBD1 (6 bases). V was clipped by 0 bases and J by 5 bases, with 8 bases between them. This CDR3 has 13 amino acids. The germline gives CDR1 SGHAT, CDR2 FQNNGV. CDR3 residues: CASSLEEGDEQYF. The CDR3 region has the DNA TGTGCCAGCAGCTTAGAAGAGGGGGACGAGCAGTACTTC.